This T cell receptor beta chain was found in a study of blood T cells in healthy people across ages. A second PCR, run for roughly 7 to 11 cycles, used a sample-barcoded 5' primer plus a J-beta primer mix. Per sample, CDR3-containing paired-end reads numbered at least 3 million. TCRdb passed the 5' RACE reads through MiXCR, listing each CDR3 protein once. The sample lists 650,000 to 1,000,000 distinct CDR3 sequences, under 40% occurring once. In germline, CDR1 is SGHTA, CDR2 FQGTGA. The CDR3 contains 14 residues. V gave up 5 bases and J gave up 9 bases, with 17 bases separating them. The genes are TRBV7-3 and TRBJ2-1; possibly TRBD1 for D (6 bases). This TCR was sampled from a man in his late teens or twenties in good health. What was sequenced was blood. The CDR3 is CASSAQPGDTEQFF. Written as DNA, the CDR3 is TGTGCCAGCAGCGCGCAGCCAGGGGACACTGAGCAGTTCTTC.